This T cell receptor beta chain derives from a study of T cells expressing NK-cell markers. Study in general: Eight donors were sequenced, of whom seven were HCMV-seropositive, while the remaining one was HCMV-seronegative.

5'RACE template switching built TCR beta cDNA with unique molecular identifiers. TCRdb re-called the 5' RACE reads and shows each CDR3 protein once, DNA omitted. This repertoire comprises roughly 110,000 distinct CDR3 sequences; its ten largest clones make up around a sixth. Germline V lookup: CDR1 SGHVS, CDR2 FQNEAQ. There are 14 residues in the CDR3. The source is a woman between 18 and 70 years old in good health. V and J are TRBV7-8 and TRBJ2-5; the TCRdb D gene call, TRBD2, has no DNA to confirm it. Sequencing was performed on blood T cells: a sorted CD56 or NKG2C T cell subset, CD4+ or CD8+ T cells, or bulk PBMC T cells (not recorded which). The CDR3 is CASSLGSGQETQYF.